Presented here are 10 T cell receptor beta chains from one specimen sequenced in a study of Ad26.COV2.S vaccination and SARS-CoV-2 variants. The treatment here: around 19 received Ad26.COV2.S at low or high dose, single or two shots; about 5 received placebo; per-sample allocation not given. The investigators took samples on day 63 after the first vaccine or placebo injection. Data came from immunoSEQ multiplex PCR; TCRdb stores just in-frame clones and leaves some out. The data contain about 680,000 clones, about 90% of them singletons. The sequences come from peripheral blood, collected in a trial of Ad26.COV2.S vaccine versus placebo. The receptors come from a person aged 18-60 years who received the Ad26.COV2.S COVID-19 vaccine or a placebo.

The rearrangement links TRBV10-2 to TRBJ2-1, with D unresolved. The CDR3 spans 16 residues. V gave up 2 bases and J gave up 7 bases, with 18 bases separating them. Germline-derived CDR1 and CDR2 are WSHSY and SAAADI. The CDR3 DNA reads as TGCGCCAGCAGTGAGAGAGGTGGAAGTGAGGCAAATGAGCAGTTCTTC. This codes for CASSERGGSEANEQFF.

Remarks on this clone: The same CDR3 also results from other DNA sequences found in this sample. The rearrangement uses TRBV30 and TRBJ1-5; possible D gene TRBD1, 6 bases. The germline V gene has CDR1 GTSNPN and CDR2 SVGIG (reference sequence). Trimming pared 2 bases from V and 0 bases from J, leaving 8 bases between. The CDR3 totals 14 residues. CDR3 residues: CAWSTGYSNQPQHF. The DNA of the CDR3 is TGTGCCTGGAGTACAGGGTATAGCAATCAGCCCCAGCATTTT.

CDR3 DNA: TGTGCCAGCAGCTTAGGGCTCATGAACACTGAAGCTTTCTTT. Amino acids: CASSLGLMNTEAFF. The chain joins TRBV7-9 to TRBJ1-1, with unresolved D. The CDR3 has 14 amino acids. Germline assignment: CDR1 SEHNR and CDR2 FQNEAQ (reference sequence). Trimming stripped 1 base from V and 0 bases from J, with 6 bases between.

The chain has TRBV6-5 and TRBJ2-6, with D hard to call. Trimming stripped 2 bases from V and 4 bases from J, with 9 bases between. Germline V gene data show CDR1 as MNHEY and CDR2 as SVGAGI. The CDR3 length is 15 residues. CDR3 DNA: TGTGCCAGCAGTTACGCTGCACAGGGGGCCAACGTCCTGACTTTC. This translates into CASSYAAQGANVLTF.

This clone was detected only a few times. CDR3 loop: CATSRGQKNTGELFF. The DNA for the CDR3 is TGTGCCACCAGCAGAGGGCAGAAGAACACCGGGGAGCTGTTTTTT. The chain uses TRBV15 and TRBJ2-2, with unresolved D. The V end was cut by 1 base, the J end by 1 base, with 7 bases between. Germline CDR1 reads LNHNV; CDR2 reads YYDKDF (reference sequence). The CDR3 is made up of 15 amino acids.

The rearrangement links TRBV7-9 to TRBJ2-2, with TRBD1 identical over 12 bases. CDR3 length equals 18 residues. Losses at the gene ends were 4 bases for V and 4 bases for J; bases not matched to a gene: 10. CDR1 is SEHNR, CDR2 FQNEAQ, per germline (reference sequence). The CDR3 nucleotides read TGTGCCAGCAGCTCCCCCCAACCGGGACAGGGGGCCACCGGGGAGCTGTTTTTT. Translating gives CASSSPQPGQGATGELFF.

For the CDR3, the DNA is TGTGCCAGCAGTCGGACTAGCGGGAGGGCGGGGAATGAGCAGTTCTTC. Amino acids: CASSRTSGRAGNEQFF. The chain employs TRBV14 and TRBJ2-1; 15 bases agree with TRBD2. With 6 bases clipped from V and 7 bases from J, the junction kept 7 bases outside the gene matches. CDR1 is SGHDN, CDR2 FVKESK, per germline. The length of the CDR3 is 16 residues.

This chain uses TRBV29-1 with TRBJ2-7; 11 bases align to TRBD2. The trim removed 6 bases at V and 3 bases at J, leaving 7 bases unmatched. This CDR3 is 14 amino acids long. The germline gives CDR1 SQVTM, CDR2 ANQGSEA. CDR3 coding DNA: TGCAGCGTCGGACTAGCGGGTGTGGGCTACGAGCAGTACTTC. Protein product: CSVGLAGVGYEQYF.

CDR3 bases: TGCGCCAGCAGCCAAGATCTAGAAGGGGGCGGAAATTCACCCCTCCACTTT. The encoded protein is CASSQDLEGGGNSPLHF. The rearrangement links TRBV4-3 to TRBJ1-6; 7 bases are shared with TRBD1. The CDR3 consists of 17 residues. CDR1 LGHNA and CDR2 YSLEER come from the germline V gene. Unmatched junction bases numbered 9, after V lost 0 bases and J lost 7 bases.

CDR3: CASSKKGDQPQHF. CDR3 in DNA: TGTGCCAGCAGCAAAAAAGGAGATCAGCCCCAGCATTTT. This chain uses TRBV21-1 with TRBJ1-5. TRBV21-1 is deemed a pseudogene. The CDR3 is made up of 13 amino acids.